This T cell receptor (beta chain) was profiled in a study of T cells in Graves' hyperthyroidism and ophthalmopathy. Study-wide findings and caveats: Ophthalmopathy onset followed model prediction by a median approximately six months.

Amplification of TCR beta CDR3 regions was performed using RNA transcripts as template. The TCR CDR3 was amplified in a first-round RT-PCR using the HTBI primer set. TCRdb re-analysed the multiplex PCR reads in MiXCR, keeping a single row per CDR3 protein. The sample has approximately 720,000 distinct CDR3 sequences; around 20% are singletons. The germline V gene encodes CDR1 LGHDT and CDR2 YNNKEL (reference sequence). The CDR3 is 15 residues long. V shed 0 bases and J shed 0 bases, with 5 bases lying between them. Only a few counts were recorded for this clonotype. The antigen remains unidentified. Those with hyperthyroidism were 18 to 65 years old, newly diagnosed, and ill for under 2 months. Diagnosing involved the use of clinical symptoms, serum thyroxine and TRAb, thyroid ultrasound and orbital computed tomography. A roughly 10 ml volume of fresh peripheral blood provided the PBMCs.

V is TRBV3-1 and J is TRBJ1-4; D unclear. Sequenced input: blood. The sequence was obtained from a woman aged 45-65 years with Graves' hyperthyroidism that later progressed to Graves' ophthalmopathy. CDR3 sequence (DNA): TGTGCCAGCAGCCAAGAGGTAGCAACTAATGAAAAACTGTTTTTT. Its translation: CASSQEVATNEKLFF.